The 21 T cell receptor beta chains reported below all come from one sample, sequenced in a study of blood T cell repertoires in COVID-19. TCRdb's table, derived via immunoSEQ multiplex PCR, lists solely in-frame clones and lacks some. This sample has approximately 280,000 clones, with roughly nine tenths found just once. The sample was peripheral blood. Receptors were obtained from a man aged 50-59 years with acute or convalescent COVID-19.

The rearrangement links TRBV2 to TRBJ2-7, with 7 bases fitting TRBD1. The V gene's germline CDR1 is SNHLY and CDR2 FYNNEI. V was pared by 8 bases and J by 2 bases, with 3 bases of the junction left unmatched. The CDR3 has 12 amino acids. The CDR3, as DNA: TGTGCCAGCTCGGGACAGACCTACGAGCAGTACTTC. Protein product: CASSGQTYEQYF.

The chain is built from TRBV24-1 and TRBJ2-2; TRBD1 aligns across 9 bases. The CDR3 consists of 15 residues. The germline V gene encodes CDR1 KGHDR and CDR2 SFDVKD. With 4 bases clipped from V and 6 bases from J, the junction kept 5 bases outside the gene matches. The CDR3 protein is CATSDPRTGAGELFF. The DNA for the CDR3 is TGTGCCACCAGTGACCCAAGGACAGGGGCCGGGGAGCTGTTTTTT.

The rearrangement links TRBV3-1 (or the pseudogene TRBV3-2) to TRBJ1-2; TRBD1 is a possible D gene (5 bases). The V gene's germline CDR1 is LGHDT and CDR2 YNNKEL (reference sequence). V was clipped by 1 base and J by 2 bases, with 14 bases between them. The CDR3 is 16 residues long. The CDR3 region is CASSQGAGPDNYGYTF. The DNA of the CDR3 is TGTGCCAGCAGCCAAGGGGCAGGGCCCGACAACTATGGCTACACCTTC.

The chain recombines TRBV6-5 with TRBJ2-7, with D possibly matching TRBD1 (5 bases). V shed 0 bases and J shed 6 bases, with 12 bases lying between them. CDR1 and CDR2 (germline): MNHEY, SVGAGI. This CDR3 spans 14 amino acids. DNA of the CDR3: TGTGCCAGCAGTTACTCGAGCCAGGGAATCGAGCAGTACTTC. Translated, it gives CASSYSSQGIEQYF.

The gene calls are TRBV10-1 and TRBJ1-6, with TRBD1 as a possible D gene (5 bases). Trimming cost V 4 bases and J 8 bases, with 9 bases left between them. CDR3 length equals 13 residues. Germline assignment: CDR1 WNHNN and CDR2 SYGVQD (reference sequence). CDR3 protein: CASSGARDSPLHF. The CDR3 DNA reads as TGCGCCAGCAGTGGGGCCAGGGATTCACCCCTCCACTTT.

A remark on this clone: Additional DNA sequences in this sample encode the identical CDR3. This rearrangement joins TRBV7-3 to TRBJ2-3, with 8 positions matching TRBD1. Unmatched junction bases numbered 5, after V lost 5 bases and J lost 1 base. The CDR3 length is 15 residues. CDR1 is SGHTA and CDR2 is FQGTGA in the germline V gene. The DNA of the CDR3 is TGTGCCAGCAGCCCACAGGGGGGCGGCACAGATACGCAGTATTTT. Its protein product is CASSPQGGGTDTQYF.

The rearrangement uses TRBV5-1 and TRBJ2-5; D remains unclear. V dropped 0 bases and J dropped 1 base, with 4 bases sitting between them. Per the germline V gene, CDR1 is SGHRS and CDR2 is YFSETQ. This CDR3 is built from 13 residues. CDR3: CASSLGPQETQYF. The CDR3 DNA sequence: TGCGCCAGCAGCTTGGGGCCCCAAGAGACCCAGTACTTC.

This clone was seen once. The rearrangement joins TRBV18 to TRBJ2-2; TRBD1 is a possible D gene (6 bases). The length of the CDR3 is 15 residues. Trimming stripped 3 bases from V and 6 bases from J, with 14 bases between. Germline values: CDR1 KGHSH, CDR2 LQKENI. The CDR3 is CASSPRTDPAGELFF. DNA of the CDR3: TGTGCCAGCTCACCGAGGACAGACCCAGCCGGGGAGCTGTTTTTT.

CDR3 region: CASVRPGTNYGYTF. In DNA form, the CDR3 reads TGTGCCAGTGTTAGACCCGGGACAAACTATGGCTACACCTTC. The chain combines TRBV19 with TRBJ1-2; perhaps TRBD1 as D (6 bases). Germline CDR1 LNHDA, CDR2 SQIVND (reference sequence). Between the trimmed V and J ends, which lost 8 bases and 2 bases, there was a span of 15 bases. The CDR3 runs to 14 residues.

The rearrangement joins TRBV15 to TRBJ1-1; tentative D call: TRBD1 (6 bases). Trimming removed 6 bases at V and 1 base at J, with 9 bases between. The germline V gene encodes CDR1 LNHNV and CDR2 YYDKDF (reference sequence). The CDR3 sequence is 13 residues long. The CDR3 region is CATRGQPNTEAFF. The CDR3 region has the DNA TGTGCCACCAGAGGACAGCCGAACACTGAAGCTTTCTTT.

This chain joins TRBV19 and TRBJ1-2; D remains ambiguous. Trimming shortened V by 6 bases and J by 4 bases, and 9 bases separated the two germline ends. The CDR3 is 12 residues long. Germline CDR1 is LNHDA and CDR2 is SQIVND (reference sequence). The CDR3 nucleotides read TGTGCCAGTAGCCCAGGTCCCTATGGCTACACCTTC. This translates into CASSPGPYGYTF.

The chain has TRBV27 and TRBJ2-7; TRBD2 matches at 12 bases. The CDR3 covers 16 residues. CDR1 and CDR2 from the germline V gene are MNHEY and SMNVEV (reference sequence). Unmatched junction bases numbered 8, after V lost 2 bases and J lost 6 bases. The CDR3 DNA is TGTGCCAGCAGTTTACTGACTAGCGGGGGCCCGCGCGAGCAGTACTTC. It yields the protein CASSLLTSGGPREQYF.

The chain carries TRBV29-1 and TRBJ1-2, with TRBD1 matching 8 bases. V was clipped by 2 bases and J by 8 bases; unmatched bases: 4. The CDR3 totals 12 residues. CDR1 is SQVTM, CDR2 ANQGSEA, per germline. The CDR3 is CSVEHQGAGYTF. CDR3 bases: TGCAGCGTTGAACATCAGGGGGCCGGCTACACCTTC.

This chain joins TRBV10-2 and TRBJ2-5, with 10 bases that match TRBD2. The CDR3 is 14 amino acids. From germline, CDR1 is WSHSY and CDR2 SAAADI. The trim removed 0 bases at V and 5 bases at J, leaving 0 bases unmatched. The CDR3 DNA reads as TGCGCCAGCAGTGAGTCTAGCGGGGGGGAGACCCAGTACTTC. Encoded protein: CASSESSGGETQYF.

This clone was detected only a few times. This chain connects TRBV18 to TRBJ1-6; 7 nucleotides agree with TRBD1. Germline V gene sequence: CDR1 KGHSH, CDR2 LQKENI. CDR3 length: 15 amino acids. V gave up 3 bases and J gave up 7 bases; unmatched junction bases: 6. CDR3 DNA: TGTGCCAGCTCACCGAGGGACAGAGAGAATTCACCCCTCCACTTT. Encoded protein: CASSPRDRENSPLHF.

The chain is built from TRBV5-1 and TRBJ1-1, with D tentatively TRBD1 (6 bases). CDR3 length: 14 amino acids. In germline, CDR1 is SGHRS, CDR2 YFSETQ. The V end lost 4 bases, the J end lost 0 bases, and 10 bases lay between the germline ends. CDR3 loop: CASSGQPMNTEAFF. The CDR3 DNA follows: TGCGCCAGCAGCGGACAGCCGATGAACACTGAAGCTTTCTTT.

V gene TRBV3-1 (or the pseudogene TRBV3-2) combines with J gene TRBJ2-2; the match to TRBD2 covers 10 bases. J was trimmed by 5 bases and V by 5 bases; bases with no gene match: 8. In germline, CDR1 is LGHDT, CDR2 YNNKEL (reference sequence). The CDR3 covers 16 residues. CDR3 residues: CASSVPSGGRTGELFF. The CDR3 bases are TGTGCCAGCAGCGTCCCTAGCGGGGGCAGGACCGGGGAGCTGTTTTTT.

The CDR3 DNA is TGTGCCAGCAGTTACTCTTCCTCCTATGGCTACACCTTC. It translates to CASSYSSSYGYTF. The V gene is TRBV6-5, the J gene TRBJ1-2; D gene unclear. The CDR3 covers 13 residues. V lost 0 bases and J lost 4, with 6 bases in between. From germline, CDR1 is MNHEY and CDR2 SVGAGI.

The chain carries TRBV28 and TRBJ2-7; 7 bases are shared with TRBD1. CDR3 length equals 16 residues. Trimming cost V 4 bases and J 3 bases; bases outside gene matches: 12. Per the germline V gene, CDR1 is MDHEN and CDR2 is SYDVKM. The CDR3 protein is CASSYARGGSVYEQYF. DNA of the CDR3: TGTGCCAGCAGTTACGCGAGAGGGGGCTCTGTCTACGAGCAGTACTTC.

The CDR3 here is CASSLLDNLYGYTF. The CDR3 bases are TGTGCCAGCAGCTTATTGGACAATCTCTATGGCTACACCTTC. The rearrangement uses TRBV7-2 and TRBJ1-2, with TRBD1 as a possible D gene (5 bases). Deletions cut 2 bases from V and 4 bases from J, with 11 bases between. Looked up from germline, CDR1 is SGHTA and CDR2 is FQGNSA. The length of the CDR3 is 14 residues.

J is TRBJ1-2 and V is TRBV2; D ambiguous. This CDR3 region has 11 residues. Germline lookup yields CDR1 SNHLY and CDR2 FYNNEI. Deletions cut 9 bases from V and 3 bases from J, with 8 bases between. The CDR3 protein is CASYLDYGYTF. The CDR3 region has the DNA TGTGCCAGTTATTTAGACTATGGCTACACCTTC.